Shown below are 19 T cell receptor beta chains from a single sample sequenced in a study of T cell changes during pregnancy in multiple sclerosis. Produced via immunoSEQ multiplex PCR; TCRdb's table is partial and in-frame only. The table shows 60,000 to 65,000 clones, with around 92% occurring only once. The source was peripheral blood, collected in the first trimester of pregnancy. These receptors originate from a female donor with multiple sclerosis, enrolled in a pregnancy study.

The CDR3 loop reads CASSQEGLREWYNEQFF. CDR3 coding DNA: TGCGCCAGCAGCCAAGAGGGCTTGCGGGAGTGGTACAATGAGCAGTTCTTC. V gene TRBV4-3 combines with J gene TRBJ2-1; 7 nucleotides match TRBD2. The CDR3 extends over 17 amino acids. Germline-derived CDR1 and CDR2 are LGHNA and YSLEER. Germline trimming cut 0 bases from V and 4 bases from J; bases unmatched to any gene: 9.

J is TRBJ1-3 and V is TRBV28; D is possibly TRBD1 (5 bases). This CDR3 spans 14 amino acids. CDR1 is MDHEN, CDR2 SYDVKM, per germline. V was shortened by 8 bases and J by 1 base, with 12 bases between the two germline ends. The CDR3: CASSSGGSGNTIYF. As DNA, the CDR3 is TGTGCCAGCTCAAGCGGGGGATCTGGAAACACCATATATTTT.

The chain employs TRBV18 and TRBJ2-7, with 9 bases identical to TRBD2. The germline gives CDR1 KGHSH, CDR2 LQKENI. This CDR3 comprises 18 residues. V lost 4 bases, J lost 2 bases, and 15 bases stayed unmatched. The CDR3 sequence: CASSRTQLDGGRAYEQYF. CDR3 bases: TGTGCCAGCTCACGGACTCAATTAGATGGCGGGAGGGCCTACGAGCAGTACTTC.

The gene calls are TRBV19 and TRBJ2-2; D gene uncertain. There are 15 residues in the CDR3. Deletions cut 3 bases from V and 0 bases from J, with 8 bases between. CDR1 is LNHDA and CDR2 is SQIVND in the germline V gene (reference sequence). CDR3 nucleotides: TGTGCCAGTAGTATCGGCAGGACGAACACCGGGGAGCTGTTTTTT. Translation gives CASSIGRTNTGELFF.

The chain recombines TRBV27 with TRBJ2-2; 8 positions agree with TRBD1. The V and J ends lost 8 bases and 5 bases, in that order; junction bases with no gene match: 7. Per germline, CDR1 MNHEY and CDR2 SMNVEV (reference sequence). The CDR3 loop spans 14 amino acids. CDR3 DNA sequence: TGTGCCAGCGGGAGGACAGGGATAACCGGGGAGCTGTTTTTT. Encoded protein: CASGRTGITGELFF.

The DNA of the CDR3 is TGTGCCAGCAGCTTGGCAGGTAGGGGGCAACTGGTCTATGGCTACACCTTC. Translating it yields CASSLAGRGQLVYGYTF. The chain joins TRBV5-4 to TRBJ1-2; 7 bases agree with TRBD1. V dropped 0 bases and J dropped 4; count of bases not matched to a gene: 12. Germline loops: CDR1 SGHNT, CDR2 YYREEE (reference sequence). This CDR3 spans 17 amino acids. Together with reference TRBV5-4 and TRBJ1-2, the CDR3 gives the full variable domain: ETGVTQSPTHLIKTRGQQVTLRCSSQSGHNTVSWYQQALGQGPQFIFQYYREEENGRGNFPPRFSGLQFPNYSSELNVNALELDDSALYLCASSLAGRGQLVYGYTFGSGTRLTVV.

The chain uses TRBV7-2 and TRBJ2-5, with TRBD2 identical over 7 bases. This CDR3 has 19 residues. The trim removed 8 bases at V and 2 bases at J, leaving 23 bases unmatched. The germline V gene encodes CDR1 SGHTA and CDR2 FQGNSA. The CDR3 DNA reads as TGTGCCAGCGCTCTGGGGACCGCTAGGTGGGAGGGTGATCAAGAGACCCAGTACTTC. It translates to CASALGTARWEGDQETQYF.

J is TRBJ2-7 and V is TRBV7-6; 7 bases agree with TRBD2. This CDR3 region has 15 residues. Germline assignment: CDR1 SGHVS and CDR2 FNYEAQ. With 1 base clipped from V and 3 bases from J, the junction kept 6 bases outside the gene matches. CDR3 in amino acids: CASSLDEGLVYEQYF. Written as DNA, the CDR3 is TGTGCCAGCAGCTTAGATGAAGGACTAGTCTACGAGCAGTACTTC. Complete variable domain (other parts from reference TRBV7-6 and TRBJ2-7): GAGVSQSPRYKVTKRGQDVALRCDPISGHVSLYWYRQALGQGPEFLTYFNYEAQQDKSGLPNDRFSAERPEGSISTLTIQRTEQRDSAMYRCASSLDEGLVYEQYFGPGTRLTVT.

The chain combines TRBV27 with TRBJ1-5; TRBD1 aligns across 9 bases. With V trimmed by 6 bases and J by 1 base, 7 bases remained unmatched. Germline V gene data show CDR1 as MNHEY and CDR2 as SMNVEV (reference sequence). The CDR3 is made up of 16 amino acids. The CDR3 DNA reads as TGTGCCAGCAGCCCACAGGGGGCGAGGAGCAATCAGCCCCAGCATTTT. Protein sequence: CASSPQGARSNQPQHF.

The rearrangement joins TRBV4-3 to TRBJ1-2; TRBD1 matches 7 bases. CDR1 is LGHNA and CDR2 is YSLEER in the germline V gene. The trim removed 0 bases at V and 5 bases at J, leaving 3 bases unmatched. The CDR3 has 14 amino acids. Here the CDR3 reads CASSQDRTGYGYTF. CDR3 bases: TGCGCCAGCAGCCAAGATAGGACAGGATATGGCTACACCTTC.

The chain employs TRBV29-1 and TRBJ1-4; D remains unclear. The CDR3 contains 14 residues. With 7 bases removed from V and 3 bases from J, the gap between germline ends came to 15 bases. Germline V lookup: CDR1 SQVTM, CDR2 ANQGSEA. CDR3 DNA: TGCAGCGCCGCCATCCCGCCGGCTAATGAAAAACTGTTTTTT. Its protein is CSAAIPPANEKLFF.

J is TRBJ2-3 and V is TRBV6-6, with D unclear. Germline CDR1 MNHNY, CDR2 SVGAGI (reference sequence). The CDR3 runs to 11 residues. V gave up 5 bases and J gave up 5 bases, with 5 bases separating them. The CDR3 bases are TGTGCCAGCAGTCCACTAGATACGCAGTATTTT. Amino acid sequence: CASSPLDTQYF.

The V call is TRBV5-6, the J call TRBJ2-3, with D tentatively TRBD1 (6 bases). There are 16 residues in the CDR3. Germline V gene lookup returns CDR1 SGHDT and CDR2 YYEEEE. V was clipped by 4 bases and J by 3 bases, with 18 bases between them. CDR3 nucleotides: TGTGCCAGCAGCATCGTCCAGGGGCAAGGGACAGATACGCAGTATTTT. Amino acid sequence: CASSIVQGQGTDTQYF.

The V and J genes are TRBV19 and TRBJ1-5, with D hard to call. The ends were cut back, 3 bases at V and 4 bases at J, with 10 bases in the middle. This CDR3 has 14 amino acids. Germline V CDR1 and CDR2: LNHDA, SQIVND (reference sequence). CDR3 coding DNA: TGTGCCAGTAGTATTAGACAAAGGAATCAGCCCCAGCATTTT. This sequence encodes CASSIRQRNQPQHF.

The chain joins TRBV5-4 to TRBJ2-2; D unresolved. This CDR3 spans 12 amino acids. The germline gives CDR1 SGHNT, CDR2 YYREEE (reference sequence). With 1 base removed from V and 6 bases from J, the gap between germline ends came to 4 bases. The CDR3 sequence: CASSLYPGELFF. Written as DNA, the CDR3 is TGTGCCAGCAGCTTGTATCCCGGGGAGCTGTTTTTT.

CDR3: CAWSVYYEQYF. Written as DNA, the CDR3 is TGTGCCTGGAGTGTATACTACGAGCAGTACTTC. J is TRBJ2-7 and V is TRBV30; D is unclear. Trimming cost V 0 bases and J 3 bases, with 3 bases left between them. The CDR3 is 11 residues long. Per germline, CDR1 GTSNPN and CDR2 SVGIG (reference sequence).

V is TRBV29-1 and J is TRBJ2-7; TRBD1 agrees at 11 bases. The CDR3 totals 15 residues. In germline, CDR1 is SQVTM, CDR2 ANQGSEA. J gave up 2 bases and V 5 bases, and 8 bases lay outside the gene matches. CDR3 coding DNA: TGCAGCGTTTCTTCTGGGACAGGGGGGCCCTACGAGCAGTACTTC. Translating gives CSVSSGTGGPYEQYF.

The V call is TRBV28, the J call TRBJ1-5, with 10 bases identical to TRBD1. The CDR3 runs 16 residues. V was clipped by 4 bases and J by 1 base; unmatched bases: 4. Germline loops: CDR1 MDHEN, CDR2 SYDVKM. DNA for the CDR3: TGTGCCAGCAGTTGGACAGGGGGTGGGAGCAATCAGCCCCAGCATTTT. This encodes CASSWTGGGSNQPQHF. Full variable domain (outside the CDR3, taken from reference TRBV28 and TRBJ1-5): DVKVTQSSRYLVKRTGEKVFLECVQDMDHENMFWYRQDPGLGLRLIYFSYDVKMKEKGDIPEGYSVSREKKERFSLILESASTNQTSMYLCASSWTGGGSNQPQHFGDGTRLSIL.

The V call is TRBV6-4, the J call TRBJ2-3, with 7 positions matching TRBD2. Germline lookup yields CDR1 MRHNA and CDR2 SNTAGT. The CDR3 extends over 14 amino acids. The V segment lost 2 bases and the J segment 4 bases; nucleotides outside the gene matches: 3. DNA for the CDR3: TGTGCCAGCAGTGACGGGGCGGGAGCAGATACGCAGTATTTT. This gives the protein CASSDGAGADTQYF.